This T cell receptor (beta chain) was obtained from a study of identical twins. Findings and caveats of the study: Fewer insertions characterized abundant cord blood beta clonotypes, whereas memory repertoires showed none.

A template switching step contributed a universal primer site, while unique molecular identifiers were present in the cDNA. One entry per CDR3 protein, called by TCRdb with MiXCR from the 5' RACE reads. The sample contains 250,000 to 300,000 distinct CDR3 sequences, about 8% of which appear only once. The V gene end was trimmed by 6 bases and the J gene end by 3 bases; junction bases not matched to a gene: 7. This CDR3 has 13 amino acids. Germline CDR1 and CDR2: DFQATT and SNEGSKA (reference sequence). Healthy Caucasians provided all donations. Notes on this clonotype: The antigen remains unidentified.

The same data also went into a second study, on yellow fever vaccine responses in identical twins. Per that paper: Each twin's T cell response to the vaccine was reported to look partly convergent and partly personalized.

Material: CD8+ T cells sorted from blood. The rearrangement joins TRBV20-1 to TRBJ2-5; 7 bases align to TRBD1. The source of this sequence is a woman aged 18-30 years in good health. CDR3 nucleotides: TGCAGTGCGTGGGACAGCAGTGAAGAGACCCAGTACTTC. Translated: CSAWDSSEETQYF.